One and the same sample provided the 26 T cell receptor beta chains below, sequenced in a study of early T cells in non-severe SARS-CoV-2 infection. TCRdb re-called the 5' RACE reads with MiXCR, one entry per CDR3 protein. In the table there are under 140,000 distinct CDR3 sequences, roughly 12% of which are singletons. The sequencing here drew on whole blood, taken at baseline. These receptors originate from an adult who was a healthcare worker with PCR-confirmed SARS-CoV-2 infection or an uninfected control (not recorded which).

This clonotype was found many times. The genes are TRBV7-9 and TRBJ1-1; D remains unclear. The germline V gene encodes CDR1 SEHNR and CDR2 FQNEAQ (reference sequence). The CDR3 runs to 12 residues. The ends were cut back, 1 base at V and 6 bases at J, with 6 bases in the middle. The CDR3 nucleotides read TGTGCCAGCAGCTTAGGGGGAGCTGAAGCTTTCTTT. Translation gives CASSLGGAEAFF.

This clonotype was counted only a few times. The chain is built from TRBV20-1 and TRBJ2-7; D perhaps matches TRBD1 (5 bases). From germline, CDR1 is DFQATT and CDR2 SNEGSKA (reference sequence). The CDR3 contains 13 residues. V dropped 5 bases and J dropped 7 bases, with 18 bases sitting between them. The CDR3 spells CSAETGAGSEQYF. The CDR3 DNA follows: TGCAGTGCTGAAACAGGCGCAGGTTCGGAGCAGTACTTC.

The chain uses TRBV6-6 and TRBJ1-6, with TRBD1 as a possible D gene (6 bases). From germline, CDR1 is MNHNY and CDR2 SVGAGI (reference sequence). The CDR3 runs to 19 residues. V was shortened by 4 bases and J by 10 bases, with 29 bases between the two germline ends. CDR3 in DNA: TGTGCCAGCAGTTCGGTTTTATTCCCCCGTCGGGGACAACAATCACCCCTCCACTTT. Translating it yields CASSSVLFPRRGQQSPLHF.

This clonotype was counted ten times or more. The CDR3 bases are TGTGCCAGCAGCTTAGCGGGGACTAGCGGGAGCACAGATACGCAGTATTTT. Translation: CASSLAGTSGSTDTQYF. This chain links TRBV7-8 with TRBJ2-3, with TRBD2 identical over 12 bases. CDR3 length: 17 residues. Germline assignment: CDR1 SGHVS and CDR2 FQNEAQ. The trim removed 0 bases at V and 0 bases at J, leaving 1 base unmatched.

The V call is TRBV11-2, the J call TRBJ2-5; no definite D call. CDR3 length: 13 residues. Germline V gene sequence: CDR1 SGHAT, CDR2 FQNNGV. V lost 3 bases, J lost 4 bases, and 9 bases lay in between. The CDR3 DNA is TGTGCCAGCAGCTTTAGCTTGGTAGAGACCCAGTACTTC. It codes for CASSFSLVETQYF.

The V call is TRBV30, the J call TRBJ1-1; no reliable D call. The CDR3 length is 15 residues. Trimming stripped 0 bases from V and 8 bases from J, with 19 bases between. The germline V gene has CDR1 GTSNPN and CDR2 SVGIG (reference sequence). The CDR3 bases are TGTGCCTGGAGTGTTAAGGGCAGGTCGCTTATAGAAGCTTTCTTT. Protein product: CAWSVKGRSLIEAFF.

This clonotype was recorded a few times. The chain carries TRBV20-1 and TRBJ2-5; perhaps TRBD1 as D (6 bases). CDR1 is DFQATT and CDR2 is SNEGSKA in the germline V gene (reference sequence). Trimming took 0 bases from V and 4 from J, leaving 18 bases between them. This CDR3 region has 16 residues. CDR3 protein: CSARDSPGALGETQYF. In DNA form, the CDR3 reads TGCAGTGCTAGAGATTCCCCAGGGGCATTGGGAGAGACCCAGTACTTC.

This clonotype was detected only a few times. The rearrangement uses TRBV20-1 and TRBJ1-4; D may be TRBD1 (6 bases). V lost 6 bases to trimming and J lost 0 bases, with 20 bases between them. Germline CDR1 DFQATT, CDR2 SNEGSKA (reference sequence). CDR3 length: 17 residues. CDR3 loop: CSAIQGHLSATNEKLFF. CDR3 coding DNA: TGCAGTGCCATTCAGGGGCACCTCTCTGCAACTAATGAAAAACTGTTTTTT.

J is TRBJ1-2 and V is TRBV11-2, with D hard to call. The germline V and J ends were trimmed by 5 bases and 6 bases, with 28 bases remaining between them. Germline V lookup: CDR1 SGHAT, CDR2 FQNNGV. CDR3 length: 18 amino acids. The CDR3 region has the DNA TGTGCCAGCAGCCTAAGGACGGGAGGGCCGCCGGCCGGGGATGGCTACACCTTC. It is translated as CASSLRTGGPPAGDGYTF.

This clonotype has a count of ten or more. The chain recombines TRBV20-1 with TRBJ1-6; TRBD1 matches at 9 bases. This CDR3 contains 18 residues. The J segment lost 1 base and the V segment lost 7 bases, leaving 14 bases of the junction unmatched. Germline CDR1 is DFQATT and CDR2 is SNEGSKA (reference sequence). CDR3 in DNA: TGCAGTGTTAAGGACAGGGGAATAACATGGTCCTATAATTCACCCCTCCACTTT. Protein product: CSVKDRGITWSYNSPLHF.

The CDR3 coding sequence is TGTGCCAGCAGCTCGCGGACAGGGTATAGCAATCAGCCCCAGCATTTT. Translated: CASSSRTGYSNQPQHF. The genes are TRBV5-6 and TRBJ1-5; 8 positions agree with TRBD1. J lost 0 bases, V lost 3 bases, and 5 bases had no gene match. Germline CDR1 reads SGHDT; CDR2 reads YYEEEE. There are 16 residues in the CDR3.

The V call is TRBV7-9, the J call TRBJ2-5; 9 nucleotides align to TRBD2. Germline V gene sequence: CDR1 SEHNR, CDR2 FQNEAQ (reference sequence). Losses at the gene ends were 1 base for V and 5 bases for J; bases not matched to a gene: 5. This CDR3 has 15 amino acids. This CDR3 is CASSLVGLASETQYF. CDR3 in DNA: TGTGCCAGCAGCTTAGTGGGACTAGCTTCGGAGACCCAGTACTTC. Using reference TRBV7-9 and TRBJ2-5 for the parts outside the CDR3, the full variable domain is DTGVSQNPRHKITKRGQNVTFRCDPISEHNRLYWYRQTLGQGPEFLTYFQNEAQLEKSRLLSDRFSAERPKGSFSTLEIQRTEQGDSAMYLCASSLVGLASETQYFGPGTRLLVL.

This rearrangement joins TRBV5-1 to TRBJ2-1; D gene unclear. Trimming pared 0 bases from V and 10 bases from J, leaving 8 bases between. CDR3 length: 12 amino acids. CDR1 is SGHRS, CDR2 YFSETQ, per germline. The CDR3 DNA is TGCGCCAGCAGCTTGGGAGCCCTAGAGCAGTTCTTC. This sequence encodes CASSLGALEQFF.

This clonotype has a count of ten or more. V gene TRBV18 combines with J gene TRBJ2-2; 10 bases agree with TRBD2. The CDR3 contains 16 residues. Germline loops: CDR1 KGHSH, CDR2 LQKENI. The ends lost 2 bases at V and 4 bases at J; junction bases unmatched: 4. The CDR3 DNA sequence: TGTGCCAGCTCACCAAGTCTAGCGGGAGCCACCGGGGAGCTGTTTTTT. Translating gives CASSPSLAGATGELFF.

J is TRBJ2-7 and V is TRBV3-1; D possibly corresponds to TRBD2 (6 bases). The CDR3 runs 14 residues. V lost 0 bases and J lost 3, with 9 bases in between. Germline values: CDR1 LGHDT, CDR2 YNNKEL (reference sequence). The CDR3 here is CASSQEGRIYEQYF. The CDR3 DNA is TGTGCCAGCAGCCAAGAAGGGAGGATCTACGAGCAGTACTTC.

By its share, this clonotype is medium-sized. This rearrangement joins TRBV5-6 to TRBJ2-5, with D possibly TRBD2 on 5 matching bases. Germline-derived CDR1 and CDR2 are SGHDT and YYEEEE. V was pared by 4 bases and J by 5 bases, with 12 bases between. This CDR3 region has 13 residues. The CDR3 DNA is TGTGCCAGCAGCCGGAGGCCCAAGGAGACCCAGTACTTC. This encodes CASSRRPKETQYF.

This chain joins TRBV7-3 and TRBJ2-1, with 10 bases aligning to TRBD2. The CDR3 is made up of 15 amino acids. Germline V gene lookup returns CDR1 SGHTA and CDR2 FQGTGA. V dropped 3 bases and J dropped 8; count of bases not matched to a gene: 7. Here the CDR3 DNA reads TGTGCCAGCAGCTTCGGCCTAGCGGGAGTATATGAGCAGTTCTTC. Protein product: CASSFGLAGVYEQFF. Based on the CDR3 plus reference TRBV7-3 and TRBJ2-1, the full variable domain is GAGVSQTPSNKVTEKGKYVELRCDPISGHTALYWYRQSLGQGPEFLIYFQGTGAADDSGLPNDRFFAVRPEGSVSTLKIQRTERGDSAVYLCASSFGLAGVYEQFFGPGTRLTVL.

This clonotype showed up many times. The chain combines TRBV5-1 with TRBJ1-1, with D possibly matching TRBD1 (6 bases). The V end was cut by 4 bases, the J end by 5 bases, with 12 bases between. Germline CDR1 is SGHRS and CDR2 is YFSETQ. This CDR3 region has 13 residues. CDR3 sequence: CASSLRGHTEAFF. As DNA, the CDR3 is TGCGCCAGCAGCCTACGGGGGCATACTGAAGCTTTCTTT.

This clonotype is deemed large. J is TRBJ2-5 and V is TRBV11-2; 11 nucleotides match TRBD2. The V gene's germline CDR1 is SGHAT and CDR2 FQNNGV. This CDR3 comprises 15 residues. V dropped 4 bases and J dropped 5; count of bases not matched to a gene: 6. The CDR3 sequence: CASSSLAGVGETQYF. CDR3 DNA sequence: TGTGCCAGCAGCTCACTAGCGGGAGTCGGCGAGACCCAGTACTTC.

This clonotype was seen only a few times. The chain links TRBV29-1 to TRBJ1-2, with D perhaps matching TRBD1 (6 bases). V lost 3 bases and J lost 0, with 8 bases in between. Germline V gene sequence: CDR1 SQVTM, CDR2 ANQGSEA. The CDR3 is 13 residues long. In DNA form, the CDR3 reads TGCAGCGTTGAGGACAGCTCTAACTATGGCTACACCTTC. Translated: CSVEDSSNYGYTF.

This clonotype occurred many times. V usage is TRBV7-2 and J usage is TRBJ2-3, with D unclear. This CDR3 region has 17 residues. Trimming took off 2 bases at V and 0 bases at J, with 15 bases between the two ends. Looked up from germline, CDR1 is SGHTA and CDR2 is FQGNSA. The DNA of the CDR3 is TGTGCCAGCAGCTTAAAACTGACCCTACGGAGCACAGATACGCAGTATTTT. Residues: CASSLKLTLRSTDTQYF. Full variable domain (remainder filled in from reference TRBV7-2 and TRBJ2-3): GAGVSQSPSNKVTEKGKDVELRCDPISGHTALYWYRQSLGQGLEFLIYFQGNSAPDKSGLPSDRFSAERTGGSVSTLTIQRTQQEDSAVYLCASSLKLTLRSTDTQYFGPGTRLTVL.

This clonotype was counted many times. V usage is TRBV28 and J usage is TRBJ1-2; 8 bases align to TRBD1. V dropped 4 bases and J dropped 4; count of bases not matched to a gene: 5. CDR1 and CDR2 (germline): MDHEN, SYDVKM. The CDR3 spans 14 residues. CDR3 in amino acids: CASSWDRRPYGYTF. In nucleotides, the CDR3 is TGTGCCAGCAGTTGGGACAGGCGCCCCTATGGCTACACCTTC.

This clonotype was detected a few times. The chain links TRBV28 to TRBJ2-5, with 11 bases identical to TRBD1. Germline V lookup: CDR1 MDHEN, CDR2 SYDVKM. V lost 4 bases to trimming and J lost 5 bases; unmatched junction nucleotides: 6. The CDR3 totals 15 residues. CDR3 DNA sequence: TGTGCCAGCAGTTCCGCCGGGACAGGGGGTGAGACCCAGTACTTC. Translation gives CASSSAGTGGETQYF.

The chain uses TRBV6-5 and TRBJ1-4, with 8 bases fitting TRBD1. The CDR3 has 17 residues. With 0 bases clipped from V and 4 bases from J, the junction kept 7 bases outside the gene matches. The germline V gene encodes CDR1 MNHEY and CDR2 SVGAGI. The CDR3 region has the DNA TGTGCCAGCAGTTACTCCGGACAGGGCGCCCTTAATGAAAAACTGTTTTTT. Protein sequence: CASSYSGQGALNEKLFF.

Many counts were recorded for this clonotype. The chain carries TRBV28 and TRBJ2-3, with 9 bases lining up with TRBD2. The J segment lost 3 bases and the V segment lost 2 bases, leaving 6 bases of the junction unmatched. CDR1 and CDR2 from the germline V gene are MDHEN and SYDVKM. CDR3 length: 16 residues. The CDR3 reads CASSLPAGGGTDTQYF. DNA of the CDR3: TGTGCCAGCAGTTTACCGGCGGGAGGGGGAACAGATACGCAGTATTTT. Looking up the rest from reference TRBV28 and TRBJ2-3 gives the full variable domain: DVKVTQSSRYLVKRTGEKVFLECVQDMDHENMFWYRQDPGLGLRLIYFSYDVKMKEKGDIPEGYSVSREKKERFSLILESASTNQTSMYLCASSLPAGGGTDTQYFGPGTRLTVL.

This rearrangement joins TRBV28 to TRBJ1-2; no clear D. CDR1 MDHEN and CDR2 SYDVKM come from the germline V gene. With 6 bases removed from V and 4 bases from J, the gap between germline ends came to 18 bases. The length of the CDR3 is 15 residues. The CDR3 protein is CASSPVWVPPYGYTF. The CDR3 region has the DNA TGTGCCAGCAGCCCAGTGTGGGTCCCACCCTATGGCTACACCTTC.